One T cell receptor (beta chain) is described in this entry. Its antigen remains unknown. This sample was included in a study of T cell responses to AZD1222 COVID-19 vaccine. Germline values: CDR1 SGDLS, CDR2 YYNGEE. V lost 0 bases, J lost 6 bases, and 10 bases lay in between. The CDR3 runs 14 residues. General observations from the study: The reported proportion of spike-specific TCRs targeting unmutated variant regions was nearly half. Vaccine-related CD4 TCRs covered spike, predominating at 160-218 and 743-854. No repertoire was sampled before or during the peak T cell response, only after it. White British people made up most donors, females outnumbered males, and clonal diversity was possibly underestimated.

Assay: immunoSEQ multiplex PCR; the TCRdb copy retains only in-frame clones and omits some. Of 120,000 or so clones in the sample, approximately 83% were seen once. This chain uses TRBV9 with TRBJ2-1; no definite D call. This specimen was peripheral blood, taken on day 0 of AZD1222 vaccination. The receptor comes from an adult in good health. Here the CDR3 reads CASSVAFGFNEQFF. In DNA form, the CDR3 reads TGTGCCAGCAGCGTAGCGTTCGGTTTCAATGAGCAGTTCTTC.